This T cell receptor (beta chain) originates from a study of OX40 agonist ivuxolimab in advanced cancers. About the study: Previous treatment with anti-PD-1, anti-PD-L1 or anti-CTLA-4 therapy was allowed; 40% had received some. Study-wide findings and caveats: CD8+ T cells showed, on average, more clonal expansion than CD4+ cells. At 0.1 to 3.0 mg/kg, clonal expansion of CD4+ and CD8+ blood T cells had occurred by week 6.

Note on this clone: Antigen: not known.

Trimming stripped 5 bases from V and 8 bases from J, with 15 bases between. Germline-derived CDR1 and CDR2 are SGHTA and FQGNSA. The CDR3 spans 13 residues. Sequencing was performed with immunoSEQ multiplex PCR; in TCRdb, only in-frame clones are kept and a portion is missing. The sample includes 50,000 to 70,000 clones, 80% to 90% of them seen just once. Material: CD4+ or CD8+ T cells sorted from blood, obtained in a trial of the OX40 agonist ivuxolimab. This chain links TRBV7-2 with TRBJ1-2, with TRBD1 as a possible D gene (5 bases). The TCR comes from an adult with an advanced solid tumor such as melanoma, head and neck, liver or kidney cancer. This CDR3 reads CASSPAGVGGYTF. As DNA, the CDR3 is TGTGCCAGCAGCCCTGCGGGGGTCGGAGGCTACACCTTC.